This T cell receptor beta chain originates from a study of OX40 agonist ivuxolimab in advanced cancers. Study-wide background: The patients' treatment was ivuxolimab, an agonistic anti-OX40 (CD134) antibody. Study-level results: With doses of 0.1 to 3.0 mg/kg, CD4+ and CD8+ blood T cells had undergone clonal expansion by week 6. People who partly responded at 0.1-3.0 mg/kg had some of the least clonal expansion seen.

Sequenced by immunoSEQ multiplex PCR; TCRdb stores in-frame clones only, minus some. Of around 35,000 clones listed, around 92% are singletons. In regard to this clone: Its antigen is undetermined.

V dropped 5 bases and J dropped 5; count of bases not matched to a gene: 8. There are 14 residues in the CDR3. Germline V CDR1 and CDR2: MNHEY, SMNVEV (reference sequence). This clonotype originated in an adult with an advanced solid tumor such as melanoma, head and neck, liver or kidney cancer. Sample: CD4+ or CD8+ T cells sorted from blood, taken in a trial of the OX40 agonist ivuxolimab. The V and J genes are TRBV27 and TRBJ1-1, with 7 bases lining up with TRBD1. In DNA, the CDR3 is TGTGCCAGCAGTGAGCCAGGGGGTTGGACTGAAGCTTTCTTT. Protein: CASSEPGGWTEAFF.